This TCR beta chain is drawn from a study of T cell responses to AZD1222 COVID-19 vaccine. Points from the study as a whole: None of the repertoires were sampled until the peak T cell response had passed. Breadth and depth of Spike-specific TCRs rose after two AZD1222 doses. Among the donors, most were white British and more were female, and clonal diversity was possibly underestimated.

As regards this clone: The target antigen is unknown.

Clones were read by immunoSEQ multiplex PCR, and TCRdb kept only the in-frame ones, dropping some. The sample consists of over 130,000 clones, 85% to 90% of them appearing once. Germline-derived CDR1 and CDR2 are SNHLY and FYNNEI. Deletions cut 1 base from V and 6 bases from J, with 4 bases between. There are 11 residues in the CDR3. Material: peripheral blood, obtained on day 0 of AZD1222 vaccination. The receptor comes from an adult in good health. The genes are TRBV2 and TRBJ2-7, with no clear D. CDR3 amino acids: CASSEDTEQYF. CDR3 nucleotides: TGTGCCAGCAGTGAAGACACCGAGCAGTACTTC.